What follows are 24 T cell receptor beta chains derived from one specimen sequenced in a study of cytomegalovirus exposure and HLA in healthy donors. Sequencing used immunoSEQ multiplex PCR; TCRdb keeps in-frame clones, though not all of them. The sample holds 60,000 to 90,000 clones; roughly 80% are singletons and the top ten take about 3%. The sequencing sample was made of PBMCs. The source of these receptors is a man aged 25 to 40 in good health and CMV-seronegative.

The chain links TRBV25-1 to TRBJ2-3; 8 bases align to TRBD2. CDR3 length: 15 amino acids. From germline, CDR1 is MGHDK and CDR2 SYGVNS. V trimming: 4 bases; J trimming: 6 bases; junction bases outside the gene matches: 9. The DNA of the CDR3 is TGTGCCAGCAGTGCCCAGGCGGGGGGCCCGGATACGCAGTATTTT. Translated: CASSAQAGGPDTQYF. The full variable domain, its missing parts supplied by reference TRBV25-1 and TRBJ2-3, is EADIYQTPRYLVIGTGKKITLECSQTMGHDKMYWYQQDPGMELHLIHYSYGVNSTEKGDLSSESTVSRIRTEHFPLTLESARPSHTSQYLCASSAQAGGPDTQYFGPGTRLTVL.

The V call is TRBV11-3, the J call TRBJ1-6, with a weak D call TRBD1 (5 bases). The CDR3 length is 14 residues. V was trimmed by 0 bases and J by 7 bases, leaving 7 bases between them. CDR1 SGHNT and CDR2 YENEEA come from the germline V gene. CDR3 nucleotides: TGTGCCAGCAGCTTAGAGGGGCAGAATTCACCCCTCCACTTT. This encodes CASSLEGQNSPLHF.

The chain recombines TRBV5-1 with TRBJ2-7; 11 nucleotides line up with TRBD1. The CDR3 has 16 amino acids. Germline assignment: CDR1 SGHRS and CDR2 YFSETQ. The V and J ends lost 4 bases and 0 bases, in that order; junction bases with no gene match: 6. Here the CDR3 reads CASSQGQGASSYEQYF. The CDR3 DNA follows: TGCGCCAGCAGCCAAGGACAGGGGGCGAGCTCCTACGAGCAGTACTTC. The whole variable domain, remainder taken from reference TRBV5-1 and TRBJ2-7, is KAGVTQTPRYLIKTRGQQVTLSCSPISGHRSVSWYQQTPGQGLQFLFEYFSETQRNKGNFPGRFSGRQFSNSRSEMNVSTLELGDSALYLCASSQGQGASSYEQYFGPGTRLTVT.

V gene TRBV6-1 combines with J gene TRBJ2-1, with TRBD2 matching over 11 bases. Germline assignment: CDR1 MNHNS and CDR2 SASEGT. J gave up 4 bases and V 5 bases, and 4 bases lay outside the gene matches. The CDR3 loop spans 15 amino acids. CDR3 bases: TGTGCCAGCAGTACTAGCGGGGGCAGTTACAATGAGCAGTTCTTC. Protein: CASSTSGGSYNEQFF.

The chain links TRBV5-6 to TRBJ1-4; 7 nucleotides match TRBD1. With V trimmed by 6 bases and J by 6 bases, 11 bases remained unmatched. Germline V CDR1 and CDR2: SGHDT, YYEEEE. This CDR3 is built from 15 residues. The CDR3 nucleotides are TGTGCCAGCAACTCCTACAGGGGCGAGTATGAAAAACTGTTTTTT. It translates to CASNSYRGEYEKLFF.

The V gene is TRBV6-1, the J gene TRBJ2-3; TRBD2 aligns across 13 bases. The trim removed 7 bases at V and 3 bases at J, leaving 4 bases unmatched. Germline CDR1 reads MNHNS; CDR2 reads SASEGT. CDR3 size: 15 residues. CDR3 in amino acids: CASNLLAGGTDTQYF. DNA for the CDR3: TGTGCCAGCAACTTACTAGCGGGAGGGACAGATACGCAGTATTTT.

The chain combines TRBV28 with TRBJ1-4; possible D gene TRBD1, 6 bases. The CDR3 runs 14 residues. The V end was cut by 5 bases, the J end by 7 bases, with 14 bases between. CDR1 is MDHEN, CDR2 SYDVKM, per germline. CDR3 sequence (DNA): TGTGCCAGCAGTCTCCCGGGACATATTGAAAAACTGTTTTTT. It encodes CASSLPGHIEKLFF.

The chain recombines TRBV7-9 with TRBJ1-2; a weak D match, TRBD1 (5 bases). V lost 5 bases, J lost 4 bases, and 14 bases lay in between. This CDR3 has 14 amino acids. Germline V gene sequence: CDR1 SEHNR, CDR2 FQNEAQ (reference sequence). CDR3 in amino acids: CASSPGGGGYGYTF. The CDR3, as DNA: TGTGCCAGCAGCCCCGGCGGGGGAGGCTATGGCTACACCTTC.

The chain links TRBV30 to TRBJ1-1; D gene ambiguous. The CDR3 covers 14 residues. Between the trimmed V and J ends, which lost 0 bases and 2 bases, there was a span of 10 bases. The germline gives CDR1 GTSNPN, CDR2 SVGIG (reference sequence). The CDR3 nucleotides read TGTGCCTGGAGTGTTTTGCAGCGAAACACTGAAGCTTTCTTT. Translated, it gives CAWSVLQRNTEAFF.

This clone has more than one count but fewer than ten. The CDR3: CASSLEGRTGYTF. In DNA form, the CDR3 reads TGTGCCAGCAGTTTAGAGGGGAGGACTGGCTACACCTTC. The V gene is TRBV27, the J gene TRBJ1-2; TRBD1 is a possible D gene (5 bases). Germline CDR1 is MNHEY and CDR2 is SMNVEV (reference sequence). The CDR3 loop spans 13 amino acids. The V and J ends lost 2 bases and 7 bases respectively, with 11 bases between them.

V is TRBV6-6 and J is TRBJ1-4, with TRBD1 matching over 8 bases. Germline CDR1 MNHNY, CDR2 SVGAGI (reference sequence). The V and J ends lost 5 bases and 7 bases, in that order; junction bases with no gene match: 6. The CDR3 extends over 14 amino acids. CDR3: CASSDRGGGEKLFF. The CDR3 DNA is TGTGCCAGCAGTGACAGGGGAGGTGGTGAAAAACTGTTTTTT.

The gene calls are TRBV5-6 and TRBJ2-1; possible D gene TRBD2, 6 bases. The V gene lost 4 bases and the J gene lost 7 bases, with 18 bases spanning the gap. Germline-derived CDR1 and CDR2 are SGHDT and YYEEEE. The CDR3 spans 15 residues. The CDR3 DNA reads TGTGCCAGCAGCATCCGGGACTGGTCGTTTAATGAGCAGTTCTTC. This encodes CASSIRDWSFNEQFF. Full variable domain (outside the CDR3, taken from reference TRBV5-6 and TRBJ2-1): DAGVTQSPTHLIKTRGQQVTLRCSPKSGHDTVSWYQQALGQGPQFIFQYYEEEERQRGNFPDRFSGHQFPNYSSELNVNALLLGDSALYLCASSIRDWSFNEQFFGPGTRLTVL.

The chain uses TRBV7-3 and TRBJ1-5; unclear D gene. The CDR3 covers 16 residues. Trimming removed 2 bases from V and 4 bases from J, with 15 bases in between. Germline V CDR1 and CDR2: SGHTA, FQGTGA. The CDR3 bases are TGTGCCAGCAGCTTATTGGTTTCGGGAGGGAATCAGCCCCAGCATTTT. Translating gives CASSLLVSGGNQPQHF.

The chain uses TRBV4-1 and TRBJ2-7; 8 positions match TRBD2. The CDR3 is made up of 15 amino acids. Germline CDR1 MGHRA, CDR2 YSYEKL. V lost 6 bases to trimming and J lost 4 bases; unmatched junction nucleotides: 11. CDR3 sequence: CASSLGSGGFYEQYF. DNA for the CDR3: TGCGCCAGCAGTCTCGGCAGCGGGGGATTTTACGAGCAGTACTTC.

The rearrangement uses TRBV27 and TRBJ1-2, with D perhaps matching TRBD1 (5 bases). The CDR3 has 16 amino acids. Germline assignment: CDR1 MNHEY and CDR2 SMNVEV (reference sequence). The V end was cut by 4 bases, the J end by 2 bases, with 17 bases between. The CDR3 DNA reads TGTGCCAGCAGTTCCCCCAAGCAGGGAAGGAACTATGGCTACACCTTC. Amino acid sequence: CASSSPKQGRNYGYTF.

This clone was seen only a few times. The J gene is TRBJ1-1, the V gene TRBV4-3; no clear D gene. V dropped 0 bases and J dropped 4 bases, with 9 bases sitting between them. Germline-derived CDR1 and CDR2 are LGHNA and YSLEER. The CDR3 is 14 amino acids. CDR3 nucleotide sequence: TGCGCCAGCAGCCAAGATCTGAAGCTCACTGAAGCTTTCTTT. Protein: CASSQDLKLTEAFF.

The gene calls are TRBV9 and TRBJ2-3; weak D call: TRBD2 (5 bases). Looked up from germline, CDR1 is SGDLS and CDR2 is YYNGEE. This CDR3 comprises 14 residues. Trimming removed 0 bases at V and 3 bases at J, with 8 bases between. In DNA form, the CDR3 reads TGTGCCAGCAGCGTAGCCATAGCGACAGATACGCAGTATTTT. Protein: CASSVAIATDTQYF.

This chain uses TRBV21-1 with TRBJ1-1; the D segment call TRBD1 is taken from the table without a DNA check. TRBV21-1 is a known pseudogene. The CDR3 totals 14 residues. DNA for the CDR3: TGTGCCAGCAGCAAAGCGGGGGACAGAACTGAAGCTTTCTTT. Translated, it gives CASSKAGDRTEAFF.

The V call is TRBV27, the J call TRBJ2-1, with TRBD2 matching over 10 bases. The CDR3 has 16 amino acids. Germline values: CDR1 MNHEY, CDR2 SMNVEV (reference sequence). J gave up 2 bases and V 5 bases, and 6 bases lay outside the gene matches. CDR3 region: CASSPSGSYPYNEQFF. In DNA, the CDR3 is TGTGCCAGCAGTCCTAGCGGGAGCTATCCCTACAATGAGCAGTTCTTC.

V usage is TRBV6-6 and J usage is TRBJ2-1, with D possibly TRBD1 on 6 matching bases. Germline V gene lookup returns CDR1 MNHNY and CDR2 SVGAGI (reference sequence). The CDR3 sequence is 14 residues long. V lost 5 bases and J 12 bases, leaving 20 bases between the germline ends. The CDR3 here is CASSPNGAQGLQFF. CDR3 bases: TGTGCCAGCAGTCCCAATGGGGCACAGGGCTTGCAGTTCTTC.

Here the CDR3 reads CSPWGQPNQPQHF. As DNA, the CDR3 is TGCAGCCCCTGGGGACAGCCCAATCAGCCCCAGCATTTT. The chain has TRBV29-1 and TRBJ1-5, with TRBD1 matching 7 bases. Germline CDR1 is SQVTM and CDR2 is ANQGSEA. Germline trimming cut 8 bases from V and 3 bases from J; bases unmatched to any gene: 7. CDR3 length: 13 amino acids.

The V and J genes are TRBV28 and TRBJ2-7; tentative D call: TRBD1 (6 bases). This CDR3 has 14 amino acids. With 5 bases removed from V and 3 bases from J, the gap between germline ends came to 14 bases. Germline-derived CDR1 and CDR2 are MDHEN and SYDVKM. As DNA, the CDR3 is TGTGCCAGCAGTCCTAGACAGGATCGCTACGAGCAGTACTTC. Translated, it gives CASSPRQDRYEQYF.

This sequence joins TRBV14 and TRBJ2-1; 7 positions agree with TRBD2. Trimming cost V 0 bases and J 7 bases; bases outside gene matches: 9. Germline values: CDR1 SGHDN, CDR2 FVKESK. The CDR3 runs to 16 residues. The CDR3 sequence is CASSQERRLATNEQFF. The DNA for the CDR3 is TGTGCCAGCAGCCAAGAGAGGCGACTAGCCACAAATGAGCAGTTCTTC.

Only one count was recorded for this clone. The chain combines TRBV7-9 with TRBJ2-7; TRBD2 matches at 9 bases. After removal of 3 bases from V and 0 bases from J, the junction contained 0 bases not matched to a gene. The CDR3 length is 14 residues. Per the germline V gene, CDR1 is SEHNR and CDR2 is FQNEAQ (reference sequence). The CDR3 spells CASSFSGSSYEQYF. CDR3 DNA sequence: TGTGCCAGCAGCTTTAGCGGGAGCTCCTACGAGCAGTACTTC.